This T cell receptor (beta chain) originates from a study of cytomegalovirus exposure and HLA in healthy donors. Trimming stripped 2 bases from V and 4 bases from J, with 17 bases between. CDR3 length: 16 residues. From germline, CDR1 is MNHNY and CDR2 SVGAGI (reference sequence). 60 Vbeta and 13 Jbeta primers were used in PCR. Profiling relied on immunoSEQ multiplex PCR, and the TCRdb table lists in-frame clones only, not all of them. Here the sample table reports under 100,000 clones. Overall study findings and caveats: The authors later found HLA-associated TCR beta chains more clonally expanded than equally common others. By a later analysis, the bulk of CMV-associated TCR beta chains appeared HLA-restricted.

With respect to this clone: The antigen is unknown.

The source material was PBMCs. The chain couples TRBV6-6 to TRBJ2-5, with D tentatively TRBD1 (5 bases). The clonotype was recovered from a woman in her 30s in good health and CMV-seronegative. The CDR3 here is CASSYTVAGIGETQYF. DNA for the CDR3: TGTGCCAGCAGTTACACGGTAGCAGGGATCGGAGAGACCCAGTACTTC.